One sample yielded the 20 T cell receptor beta chains listed below, sequenced in a study of CD4 T cells in relation to SARS-CoV-2 and coronaviruses. No cognate antigen is known for these TCRs. Here immunoSEQ multiplex PCR was the method, and the copy in TCRdb shows in-frame clones only, minus some. The data contain about 38,000 clones, 77% of them singletons. The sequenced sample consisted of memory CD4+ T cells from PBMCs, cultured in vitro. Source of these receptors: an adult with COVID-19.

The V and J genes are TRBV9 and TRBJ2-2; D gene ambiguous. The germline V gene has CDR1 SGDLS and CDR2 YYNGEE. The CDR3 extends over 16 amino acids. V was clipped by 0 bases and J by 1 base, with 10 bases between them. The CDR3 DNA follows: TGTGCCAGCAGCGTAGTTGGGGTCGGGAACACCGGGGAGCTGTTTTTT. Translated: CASSVVGVGNTGELFF.

This chain connects TRBV5-1 to TRBJ2-7; TRBD2 agrees at 11 bases. Germline-derived CDR1 and CDR2 are SGHRS and YFSETQ. This CDR3 contains 16 residues. The junction had 8 bases not matched to a gene; V was cut back by 4 bases and J by 2 bases. The CDR3 protein is CASSPILAGVAYEQYF. Written as DNA, the CDR3 is TGCGCCAGCAGCCCTATACTAGCGGGAGTCGCCTACGAGCAGTACTTC. The full variable domain, its missing parts supplied by reference TRBV5-1 and TRBJ2-7, is KAGVTQTPRYLIKTRGQQVTLSCSPISGHRSVSWYQQTPGQGLQFLFEYFSETQRNKGNFPGRFSGRQFSNSRSEMNVSTLELGDSALYLCASSPILAGVAYEQYFGPGTRLTVT.

V is TRBV2 and J is TRBJ1-5; D is unclear. The germline gives CDR1 SNHLY, CDR2 FYNNEI. Deletions cut 7 bases from V and 0 bases from J, with 10 bases between. The CDR3 sequence is 14 residues long. The CDR3 reads CASNPGYSNQPQHF. The CDR3 region has the DNA TGTGCCAGCAACCCAGGATATAGCAATCAGCCCCAGCATTTT.

J is TRBJ2-2 and V is TRBV14, with TRBD1 matching over 9 bases. The length of the CDR3 is 16 residues. The germline V gene encodes CDR1 SGHDN and CDR2 FVKESK. V dropped 5 bases and J dropped 1; count of bases not matched to a gene: 5. CDR3: CASSTRDRVNTGELFF. Here the CDR3 DNA reads TGTGCCAGCAGCACCCGGGACAGGGTGAACACCGGGGAGCTGTTTTTT.

CDR3 protein: CASSGGSGNEQFF. In DNA form, the CDR3 reads TGTGCCAGCTCAGGGGGTTCAGGCAATGAGCAGTTCTTC. The chain recombines TRBV18 with TRBJ2-1, with D perhaps assigned TRBD1 or TRBD2 (5 bases each). This CDR3 has 13 residues. The germline V gene has CDR1 KGHSH and CDR2 LQKENI. The V end was cut by 5 bases, the J end by 6 bases, with 11 bases between. Full variable domain (remainder filled in from reference TRBV18 and TRBJ2-1): NAGVMQNPRHLVRRRGQEARLRCSPMKGHSHVYWYRQLPEEGLKFMVYLQKENIIDESGMPKERFSAEFPKEGPSILRIQQVVRGDSAAYFCASSGGSGNEQFFGPGTRLTVL.

The chain combines TRBV5-1 with TRBJ2-5, with 11 bases lining up with TRBD1. V lost 4 bases to trimming and J lost 4 bases; unmatched junction nucleotides: 9. Germline loops: CDR1 SGHRS, CDR2 YFSETQ. This CDR3 spans 16 amino acids. CDR3 residues: CASSPGQGAIRETQYF. The CDR3, as DNA: TGCGCCAGCAGCCCCGGACAGGGGGCTATAAGAGAGACCCAGTACTTC. The variable domain in full, with the rest retrieved from reference TRBV5-1 and TRBJ2-5, is KAGVTQTPRYLIKTRGQQVTLSCSPISGHRSVSWYQQTPGQGLQFLFEYFSETQRNKGNFPGRFSGRQFSNSRSEMNVSTLELGDSALYLCASSPGQGAIRETQYFGPGTRLLVL.

This chain uses TRBV7-9 with TRBJ1-5; D may be TRBD1 (6 bases). The CDR3 covers 14 residues. Trimming stripped 4 bases from V and 6 bases from J, with 13 bases between. Germline CDR1 is SEHNR and CDR2 is FQNEAQ (reference sequence). The CDR3 sequence: CASSSPGEGQPQHF. The CDR3 region has the DNA TGTGCCAGCAGCTCCCCAGGGGAAGGTCAGCCCCAGCATTTT.

In its sample, this clone was seen a few times. This rearrangement joins TRBV4-1 to TRBJ1-1; maybe TRBD1 (5 bases). V lost 2 bases and J 6 bases, leaving 22 bases between the germline ends. This CDR3 region has 17 residues. Germline lookup yields CDR1 MGHRA and CDR2 YSYEKL. In DNA, the CDR3 is TGCGCCAGCAGCCAACCCTACAATTACGACAGCGACTCTGAAGCTTTCTTT. It encodes CASSQPYNYDSDSEAFF.

The chain links TRBV5-1 to TRBJ1-2; D gene ambiguous. Germline V gene data show CDR1 as SGHRS and CDR2 as YFSETQ. Trimming pared 4 bases from V and 7 bases from J, leaving 14 bases between. The CDR3 has 13 residues. CDR3 DNA sequence: TGCGCCAGCAGCCCGGCCGGGAGGGCTGGCTACACCTTC. Encoded protein: CASSPAGRAGYTF. Based on the CDR3 plus reference TRBV5-1 and TRBJ1-2, the full variable domain is KAGVTQTPRYLIKTRGQQVTLSCSPISGHRSVSWYQQTPGQGLQFLFEYFSETQRNKGNFPGRFSGRQFSNSRSEMNVSTLELGDSALYLCASSPAGRAGYTFGSGTRLTVV.

The gene calls are TRBV15 and TRBJ2-3; D possibly corresponds to TRBD2 (5 bases). Germline V gives CDR1 LNHNV, CDR2 YYDKDF (reference sequence). This CDR3 is built from 17 residues. V dropped 1 base and J dropped 2 bases, with 16 bases sitting between them. CDR3 region: CATSRGRFGFNTDTQYF. In nucleotides, the CDR3 is TGTGCCACCAGCAGAGGGAGGTTCGGGTTTAACACAGATACGCAGTATTTT.

This chain links TRBV6-5 with TRBJ2-2; no clear D gene. The CDR3 contains 14 residues. V was pared by 6 bases and J by 3 bases, with 11 bases between. Germline CDR1 reads MNHEY; CDR2 reads SVGAGI. CDR3 residues: CASRRMSHTGELFF. CDR3 nucleotides: TGTGCCAGCAGGCGGATGAGCCACACCGGGGAGCTGTTTTTT.

This chain joins TRBV6-6 and TRBJ2-7; D is tentatively TRBD1 or TRBD2 (5 bases each). CDR3 length: 19 amino acids. Germline V CDR1 and CDR2: MNHNY, SVGAGI (reference sequence). V lost 5 bases, J lost 4 bases, and 30 bases lay in between. CDR3 sequence: CASSHLPGRMSPVRYEQYF. As DNA, the CDR3 is TGTGCCAGCAGTCACCTTCCGGGACGCATGTCCCCTGTCCGTTACGAGCAGTACTTC.

This chain connects TRBV7-9 to TRBJ2-5; D perhaps matches TRBD1 (5 bases). This CDR3 contains 14 residues. Germline assignment: CDR1 SEHNR and CDR2 FQNEAQ (reference sequence). V was pared by 2 bases and J by 0 bases, with 7 bases between. CDR3 protein: CASSLTRDQETQYF. The CDR3 nucleotides read TGTGCCAGCAGCTTAACCAGGGACCAAGAGACCCAGTACTTC. The whole variable domain, filled in from reference TRBV7-9 and TRBJ2-5, reads DTGVSQNPRHKITKRGQNVTFRCDPISEHNRLYWYRQTLGQGPEFLTYFQNEAQLEKSRLLSDRFSAERPKGSFSTLEIQRTEQGDSAMYLCASSLTRDQETQYFGPGTRLLVL.

The chain carries TRBV21-1 and TRBJ2-5; TRBD2, as called in the table, went unchecked against the DNA. TRBV21-1 corresponds to a pseudogene. The CDR3 sequence is 17 residues long. The DNA of the CDR3 is TGTGCCAGCAGCAAAGCCCCACTAGCGGGAGCCCCAGAGACCCAGTACTTC. Its translation: CASSKAPLAGAPETQYF.

This chain connects TRBV3-1 (or the pseudogene TRBV3-2) to TRBJ2-3; D unresolved. Deletions cut 4 bases from V and 1 base from J, with 6 bases between. Germline V gene data show CDR1 as LGHDT and CDR2 as YNNKEL (reference sequence). The CDR3 sequence is 13 residues long. The CDR3 loop is CASSLFRTDTQYF. CDR3 DNA: TGTGCCAGCAGCCTTTTCCGCACAGATACGCAGTATTTT.

The rearrangement links TRBV18 to TRBJ2-1, with D hard to call. The CDR3 runs 16 residues. Deletions cut 0 bases from V and 4 bases from J, with 13 bases between. Germline CDR1 and CDR2: KGHSH and LQKENI. CDR3 loop: CASSPPNTGNYNEQFF. The CDR3, as DNA: TGTGCCAGCTCACCACCGAATACGGGTAATTACAATGAGCAGTTCTTC.

The rearrangement links TRBV25-1 to TRBJ1-1; D gene uncertain. The CDR3 spans 12 residues. V was clipped by 6 bases and J by 1 base, with 6 bases between them. Germline CDR1 MGHDK, CDR2 SYGVNS. The CDR3 DNA reads as TGTGCCAGCAGATTTGCGAACACTGAAGCTTTCTTT. Translation: CASRFANTEAFF.

The chain links TRBV20-1 to TRBJ1-2; D is ambiguous. V was pared by 3 bases and J by 4 bases, with 9 bases between. Germline values: CDR1 DFQATT, CDR2 SNEGSKA (reference sequence). The CDR3 covers 12 residues. In nucleotides, the CDR3 is TGCAGTGCTAGTACAGAGTCCTATGGCTACACCTTC. This encodes CSASTESYGYTF.

The V and J genes are TRBV7-9 and TRBJ1-2; 7 bases align to TRBD1. J was trimmed by 8 bases and V by 5 bases; bases with no gene match: 8. Germline loops: CDR1 SEHNR, CDR2 FQNEAQ (reference sequence). The CDR3 sequence is 13 residues long. The CDR3 DNA is TGTGCCAGCAGCACCCGACAGGGTCTCGGCTACACCTTC. Translating gives CASSTRQGLGYTF.

This clone showed up just a few times. The genes are TRBV13 and TRBJ1-6; weak D call: TRBD1 (5 bases). V dropped 2 bases and J dropped 3 bases, with 14 bases sitting between them. Germline V gene sequence: CDR1 PRHDT, CDR2 FYEKMQ (reference sequence). The CDR3 is made up of 17 amino acids. This CDR3 is CASSLYGDFNYNSPLHF. In DNA, the CDR3 is TGTGCCAGCAGCTTATACGGGGACTTCAACTATAATTCACCCCTCCACTTT.